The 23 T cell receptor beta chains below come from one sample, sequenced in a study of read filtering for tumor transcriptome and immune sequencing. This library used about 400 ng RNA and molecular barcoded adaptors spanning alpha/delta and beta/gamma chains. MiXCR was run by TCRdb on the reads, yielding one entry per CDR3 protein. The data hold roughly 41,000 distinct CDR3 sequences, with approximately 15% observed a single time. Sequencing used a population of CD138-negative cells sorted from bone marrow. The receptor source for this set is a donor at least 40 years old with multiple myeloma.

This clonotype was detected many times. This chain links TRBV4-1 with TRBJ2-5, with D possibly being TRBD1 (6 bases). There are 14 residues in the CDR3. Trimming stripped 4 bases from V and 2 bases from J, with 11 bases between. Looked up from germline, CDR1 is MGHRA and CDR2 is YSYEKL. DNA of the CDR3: TGCGCCAGCAGCCCGGGACATCCTCAAGAGACCCAGTACTTC. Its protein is CASSPGHPQETQYF.

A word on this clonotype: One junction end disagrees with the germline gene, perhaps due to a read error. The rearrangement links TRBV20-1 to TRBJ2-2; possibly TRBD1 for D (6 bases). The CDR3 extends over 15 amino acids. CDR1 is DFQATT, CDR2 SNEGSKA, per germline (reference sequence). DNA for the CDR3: TGCAGTGCTAGAGACAGGGGCGCGAACACCGGGGAGCTGTCTTTT. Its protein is CSARDRGANTGELSF.

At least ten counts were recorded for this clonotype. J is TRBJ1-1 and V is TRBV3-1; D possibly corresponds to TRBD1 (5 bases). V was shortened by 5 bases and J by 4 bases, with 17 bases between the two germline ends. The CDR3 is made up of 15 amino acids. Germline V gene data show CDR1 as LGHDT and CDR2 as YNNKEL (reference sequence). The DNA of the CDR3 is TGTGCCAGCAGCTTCAAGGGGAGGGGAGGCACTGAAGCTTTCTTT. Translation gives CASSFKGRGGTEAFF.

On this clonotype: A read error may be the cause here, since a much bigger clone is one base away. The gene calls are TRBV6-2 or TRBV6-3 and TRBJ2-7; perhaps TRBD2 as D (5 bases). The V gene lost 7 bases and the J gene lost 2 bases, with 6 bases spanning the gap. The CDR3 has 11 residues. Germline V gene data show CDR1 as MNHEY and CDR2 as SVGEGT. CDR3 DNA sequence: TGTGCCAGCAAGGAGGCCTACGAGCAGTACTTC. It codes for CASKEAYEQYF.

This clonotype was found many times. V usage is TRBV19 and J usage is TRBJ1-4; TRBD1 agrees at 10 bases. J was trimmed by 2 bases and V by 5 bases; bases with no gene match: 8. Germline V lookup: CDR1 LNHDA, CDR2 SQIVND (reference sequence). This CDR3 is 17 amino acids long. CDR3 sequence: CASSGRTGGPTNEKLFF. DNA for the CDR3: TGTGCCAGTAGTGGAAGGACAGGGGGACCGACTAATGAAAAACTGTTTTTT.

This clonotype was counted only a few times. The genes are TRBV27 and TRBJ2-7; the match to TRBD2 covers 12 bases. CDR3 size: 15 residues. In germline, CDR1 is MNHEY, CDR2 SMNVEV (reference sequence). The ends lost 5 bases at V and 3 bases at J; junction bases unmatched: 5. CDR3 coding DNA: TGTGCCAGCAGTCCCCTAGCGGGAGGGTACTACGAGCAGTACTTC. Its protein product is CASSPLAGGYYEQYF.

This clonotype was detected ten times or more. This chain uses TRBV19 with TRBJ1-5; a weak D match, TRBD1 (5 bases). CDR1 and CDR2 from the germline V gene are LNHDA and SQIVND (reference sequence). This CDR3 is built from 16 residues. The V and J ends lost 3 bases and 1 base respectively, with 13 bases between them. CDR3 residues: CASSIRTGLSNQPQHF. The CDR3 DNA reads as TGTGCCAGTAGTATTCGTACAGGATTGAGCAATCAGCCCCAGCATTTT.

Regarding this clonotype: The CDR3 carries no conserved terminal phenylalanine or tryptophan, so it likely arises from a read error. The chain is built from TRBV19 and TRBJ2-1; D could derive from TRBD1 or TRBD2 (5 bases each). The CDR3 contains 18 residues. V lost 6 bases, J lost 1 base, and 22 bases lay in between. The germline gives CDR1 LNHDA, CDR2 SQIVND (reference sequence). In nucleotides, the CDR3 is TGTGCCAGTAGGGGCCGGGACGGAGGTGGCCGATCCTACAATGAGCAGTTCCTC. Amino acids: CASRGRDGGGRSYNEQFL.

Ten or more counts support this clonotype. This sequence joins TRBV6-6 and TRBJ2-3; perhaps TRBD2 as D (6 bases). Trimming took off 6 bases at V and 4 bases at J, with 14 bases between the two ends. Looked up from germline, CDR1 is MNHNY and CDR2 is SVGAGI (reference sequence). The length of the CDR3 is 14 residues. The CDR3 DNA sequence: TGTGCCAGCAGCCAGACTAGTATTGCAGATACGCAGTATTTT. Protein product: CASSQTSIADTQYF.

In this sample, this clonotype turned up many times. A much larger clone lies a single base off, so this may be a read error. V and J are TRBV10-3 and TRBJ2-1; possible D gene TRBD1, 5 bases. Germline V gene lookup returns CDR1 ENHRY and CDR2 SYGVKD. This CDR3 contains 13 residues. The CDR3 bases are TGTGCCATCATGGACGGCAGGGCCAATGGGCAGTTCTTC. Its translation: CAIMDGRANGQFF.

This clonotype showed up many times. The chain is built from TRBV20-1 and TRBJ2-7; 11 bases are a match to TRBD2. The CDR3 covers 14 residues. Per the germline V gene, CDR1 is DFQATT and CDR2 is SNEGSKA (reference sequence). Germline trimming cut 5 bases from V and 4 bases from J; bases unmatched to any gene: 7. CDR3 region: CSARLAGSGYEQYF. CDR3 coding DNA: TGCAGTGCTCGACTAGCGGGATCGGGGTACGAGCAGTACTTC.

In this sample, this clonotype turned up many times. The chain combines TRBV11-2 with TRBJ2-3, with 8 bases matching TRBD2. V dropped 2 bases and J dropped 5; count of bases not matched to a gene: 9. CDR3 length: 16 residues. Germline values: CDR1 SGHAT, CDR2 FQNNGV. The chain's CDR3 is CASSLLGLAAIDTQYF. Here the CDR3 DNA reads TGTGCCAGCAGCTTACTCGGACTAGCAGCTATAGATACGCAGTATTTT.

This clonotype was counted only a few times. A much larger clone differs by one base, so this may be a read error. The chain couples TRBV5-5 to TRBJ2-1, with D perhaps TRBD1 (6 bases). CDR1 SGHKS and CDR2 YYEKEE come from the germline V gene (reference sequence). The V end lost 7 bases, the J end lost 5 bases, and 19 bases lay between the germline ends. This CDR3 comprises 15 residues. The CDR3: CASGITGTPDNEQFF. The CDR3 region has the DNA TGTGCCAGCGGCATTACCGGGACACCGGACAATGAGCAGTTCTTC.

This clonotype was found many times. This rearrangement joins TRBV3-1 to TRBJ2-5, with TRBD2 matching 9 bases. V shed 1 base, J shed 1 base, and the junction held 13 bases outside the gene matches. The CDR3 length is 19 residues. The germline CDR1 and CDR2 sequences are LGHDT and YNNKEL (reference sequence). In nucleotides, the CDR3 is TGTGCCAGCAGCCAAGGGGATAGCGGGAGAGTGTTGGGCCAAGAGACCCAGTACTTC. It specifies CASSQGDSGRVLGQETQYF.

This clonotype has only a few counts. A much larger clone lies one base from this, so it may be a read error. The CDR3 DNA follows: TGCAGTGCCGTCCCCTCCGGGACTAGCCGCTACAAGCAGTACTTC. This gives the protein CSAVPSGTSRYKQYF. The genes are TRBV20-1 and TRBJ2-7, with TRBD2 matching 9 bases. CDR1 DFQATT and CDR2 SNEGSKA come from the germline V gene (reference sequence). The length of the CDR3 is 15 residues.

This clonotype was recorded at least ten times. The DNA for the CDR3 is TGCGCCAGCAGCTTCTCCGTCACCGGGGAGCTGTTTTTT. This translates into CASSFSVTGELFF. V gene TRBV5-1 combines with J gene TRBJ2-2; D not resolved. Trimming shortened V by 2 bases and J by 4 bases, and 6 bases separated the two germline ends. The CDR3 runs 13 residues. Germline assignment: CDR1 SGHRS and CDR2 YFSETQ.

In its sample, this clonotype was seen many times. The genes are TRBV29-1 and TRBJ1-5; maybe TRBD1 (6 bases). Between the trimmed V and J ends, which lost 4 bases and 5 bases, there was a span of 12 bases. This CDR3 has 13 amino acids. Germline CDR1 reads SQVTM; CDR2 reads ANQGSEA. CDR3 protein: CSVGGADDQPQHF. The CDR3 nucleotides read TGCAGCGTTGGGGGGGCTGACGATCAGCCCCAGCATTTT. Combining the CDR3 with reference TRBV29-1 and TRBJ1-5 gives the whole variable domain SAVISQKPSRDICQRGTSLTIQCQVDSQVTMMFWYRQQPGQSLTLIATANQGSEATYESGFVIDKFPISRPNLTFSTLTVSNMSPEDSSIYLCSVGGADDQPQHFGDGTRLSIL.

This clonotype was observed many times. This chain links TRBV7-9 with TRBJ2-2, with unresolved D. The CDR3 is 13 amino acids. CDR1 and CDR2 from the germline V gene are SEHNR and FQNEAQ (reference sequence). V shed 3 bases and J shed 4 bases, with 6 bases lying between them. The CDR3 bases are TGTGCCAGCAGCTTTAGTGGCACCGGGGAGCTGTTTTTT. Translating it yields CASSFSGTGELFF. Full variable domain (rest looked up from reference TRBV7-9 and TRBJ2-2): DTGVSQNPRHKITKRGQNVTFRCDPISEHNRLYWYRQTLGQGPEFLTYFQNEAQLEKSRLLSDRFSAERPKGSFSTLEIQRTEQGDSAMYLCASSFSGTGELFFGEGSRLTVL.

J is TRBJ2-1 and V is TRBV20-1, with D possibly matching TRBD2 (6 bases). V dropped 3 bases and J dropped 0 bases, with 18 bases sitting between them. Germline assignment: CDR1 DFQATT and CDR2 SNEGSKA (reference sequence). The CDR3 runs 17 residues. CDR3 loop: CSARASLHSGSYNEQFF. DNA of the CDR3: TGCAGTGCTAGGGCTTCCCTACATAGCGGCTCCTACAATGAGCAGTTCTTC.

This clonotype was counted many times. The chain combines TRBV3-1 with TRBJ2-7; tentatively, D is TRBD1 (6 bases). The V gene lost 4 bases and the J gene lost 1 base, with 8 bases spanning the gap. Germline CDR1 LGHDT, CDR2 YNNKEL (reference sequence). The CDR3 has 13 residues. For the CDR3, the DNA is TGTGCCAGCAGCCCACAGGGTTCCTACGAGCAGTACTTC. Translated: CASSPQGSYEQYF.

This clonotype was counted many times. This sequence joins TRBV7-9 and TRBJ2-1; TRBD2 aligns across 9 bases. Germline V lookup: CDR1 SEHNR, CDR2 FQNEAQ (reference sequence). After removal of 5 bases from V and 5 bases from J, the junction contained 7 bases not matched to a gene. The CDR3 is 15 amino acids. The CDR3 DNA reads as TGTGCCAGCAGCCGTAGCGGGAGTGGAGACAATGAGCAGTTCTTC. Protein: CASSRSGSGDNEQFF. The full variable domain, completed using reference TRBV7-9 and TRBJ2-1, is DTGVSQNPRHKITKRGQNVTFRCDPISEHNRLYWYRQTLGQGPEFLTYFQNEAQLEKSRLLSDRFSAERPKGSFSTLEIQRTEQGDSAMYLCASSRSGSGDNEQFFGPGTRLTVL.

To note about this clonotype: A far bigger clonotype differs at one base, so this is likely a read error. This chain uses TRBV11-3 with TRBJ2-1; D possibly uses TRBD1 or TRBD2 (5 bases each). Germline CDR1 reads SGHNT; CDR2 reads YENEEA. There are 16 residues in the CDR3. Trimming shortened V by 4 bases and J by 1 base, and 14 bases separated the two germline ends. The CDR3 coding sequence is TGTGCCAGCAGCTCACAGGACTGGGGTTCCTACAATGAGCAGTTCTTC. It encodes CASSSQDWGSYNEQFF.

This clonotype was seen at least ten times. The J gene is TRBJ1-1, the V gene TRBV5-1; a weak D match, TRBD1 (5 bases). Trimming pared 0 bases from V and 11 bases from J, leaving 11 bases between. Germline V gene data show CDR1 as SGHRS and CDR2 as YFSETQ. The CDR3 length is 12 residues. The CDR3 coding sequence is TGCGCCAGCAGCTTGGTTGAGGGGACGGCTTTCTTT. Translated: CASSLVEGTAFF.